This T cell receptor beta chain was sequenced during a study of shared clonotypes between healthy human individuals (TCRdb year 2020). Describing the broader study: A few men and two women, aged 18 to 49 years, made up the cohort. For each donor, CD4 naive and CD4 memory were each given three plates, CD8 naive was given two plates, and CD8 memory was given one plate. Different laboratories and diverse techniques were used to prepare libraries and sequence TCR repertoires, to increase sequencing depth and limit assay-specific biases. Per donor, leukapheresis produced somewhere between about 0.94 and 9 billion PBMCs. Blood TCR repertoires of several healthy adults were deeply sequenced to estimate repertoire size and the extent of clonotype sharing between individuals.

The donors were healthy, HIV-negative adults who had no recently reported acute infections or vaccinations. Only Caucasian adults living in Nashville, Tennessee, USA were represented among the donors. CD8 memory samples combined magnetically selected CD45RO+ cells with CCR7-negative CD45RA+ effector memory (TemRA) cells. After blood collection by leukapheresis, PBMCs were isolated using Ficoll-Histopaque density gradient centrifugation and then cryopreserved in the vapor phase of liquid nitrogen. Purity and quantity of every magnetically sorted T cell population were checked by analytical flow cytometry. Genomic DNA was isolated from every sorted fraction and measured by UV absorbance on a Nanodrop 2000c. About this clone: Its antigen target is currently unknown. Nothing much larger sits one base from this clone, and base qualities are not available.

The germline V gene yields SGDLS for CDR1 and YYNGEE for CDR2. Trimming takes 0 bases off V and 3 bases off J; junction bases not matched to a gene: 6. Spanning cysteine to phenylalanine, the CDR3 consists of 15 amino acids. The sequence is cut down to CDR3 DNA, 45 bases in frame from base 1. What the authors observed across the whole study: Sampling was restricted to blood, and TCR repertoires in tissues likely differ from the TCR repertoires found in blood. Because the study included a small number of donors, the genetic and exposure-history diversity represented was limited. Sharing across a few donors was observed for approximately 4.6% of naive CD4, 3% to 3.5% of naive CD8, about 2.3% of memory CD4, and around 0.4% of memory CD8 clonotypes. Compared with non-shared clonotypes, clonotypes shared by all four sorted-subset donors had higher generation probabilities. Even with the large sequencing depth, rarefaction of the sorted-subset datasets indicated that sequencing was incomplete. Larger estimated clonotype richness was generally found for naive subsets than for memory subsets. Pairwise subsampling indicated that sequencing depth was expected to affect the degree of clonotype sharing among donors.

Using the deep immunoSEQ assay, multiplex PCR amplified TCR CDR3 regions from genomic DNA. Extracted genomic DNA from each cell subset was distributed evenly across all wells of several immunoSEQ 96-well plates, and each plate was treated as a replicate. For sorted subsets, approximately 200 ng of genomic DNA, equivalent to some 30,000 T cell genomes, went into each replicate PCR. The purified libraries were quantified using a Qubit 3.0 fluorometer, sized with a Bioanalyzer 2100, and then quantified again using the KAPA Library Quantification kit. Each immunoSEQ 96-well plate was sequenced on its own single-read 150-cycle Illumina NextSeq 550 flow cell. As for the authors' bioinformatics: Because only junctional sequences without quality scores were contained in the immunoSEQ output, filtering matching that applied to full-length reads could not be performed. To assign V/J genes and CDR3, sequences were annotated using PyIR, a Python wrapper for IgBLAST v1.9, with IMGT germline references. Any read was removed if the V/J assignment was weak (E-value above 1e-6), the CDR3 was missing, or the read contained stop codons, out-of-frame junctions, or ambiguous translated residues. V3J clonotypes were defined as sequences sharing the same inferred V gene, J gene, and CDR3 amino acid sequence. Percentage overlap between repertoires was computed as shared unique clonotypes divided by the size of the smaller repertoire. Richness of each repertoire was evaluated using RTK rarefaction, the Chao1 estimator, and Recon v2.1 estimates of unobserved clonotypes. Generation probabilities for all TCRbeta clonotypes obtained by the gDNA method from four donors were computed using OLGA. TCRdb provides this immuneACCESS table in a form limited to in-frame rearrangements. Some clones are lacking; in checked studies, under half of them reflect an unresolved V gene, and why the rest are absent is not known. V and J calls and clone size are given by that table; D and trimming were obtained from the DNA. The sample table lists roughly 410,000 clones, 90% to 98% of them with a count of one. The ten largest account for around 0.32% of the sample.

The sequencing sample was made of memory CD8+ T cells sorted from blood. The cell subset or site label corresponds to: CD45RO+ cells pooled with CCR7-negative TemRA cells. The clonotype was recovered from a man aged 25-45 years in good health. This receptor chain uses TRBV9 and TRBJ2-7, with TRBD2 identical over 7 junction bases. The CDR3 amino acid sequence is: CASSVGTSIYYEQYF. Read as DNA, the sequence is TGTGCCAGCAGCGTAGGGACTAGTATCTACTACGAGCAGTACTTC. Where the CDR3 stops, the reference TRBV9 and TRBJ2-7 genes take over; the full variable domain is DSGVTQTPKHLITATGQRVTLRCSPRSGDLSVYWYQQSLDQGLQFLIQYYNGEERAKGNILERFSAQQFPDLHSELNLSSLELGDSALYFCASSVGTSIYYEQYFGPGTRLTVT.